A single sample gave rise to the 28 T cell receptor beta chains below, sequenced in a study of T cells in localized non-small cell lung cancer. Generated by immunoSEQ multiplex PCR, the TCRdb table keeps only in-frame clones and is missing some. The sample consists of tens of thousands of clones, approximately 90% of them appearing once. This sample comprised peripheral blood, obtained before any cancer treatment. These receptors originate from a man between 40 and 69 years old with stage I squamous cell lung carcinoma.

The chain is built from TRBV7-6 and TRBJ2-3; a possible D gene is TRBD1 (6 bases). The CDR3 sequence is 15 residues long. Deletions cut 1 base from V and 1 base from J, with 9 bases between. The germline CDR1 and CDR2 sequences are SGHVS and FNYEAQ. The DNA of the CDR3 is TGTGCCAGCAGCTTAGAGGGGGTTCGCACAGATACGCAGTATTTT. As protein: CASSLEGVRTDTQYF.

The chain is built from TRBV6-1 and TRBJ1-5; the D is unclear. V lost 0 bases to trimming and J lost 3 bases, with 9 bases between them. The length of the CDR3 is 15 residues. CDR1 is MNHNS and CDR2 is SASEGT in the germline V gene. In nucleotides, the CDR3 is TGTGCCAGCAGTGAAGCTGGACCCTTCAATCAGCCCCAGCATTTT. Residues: CASSEAGPFNQPQHF.

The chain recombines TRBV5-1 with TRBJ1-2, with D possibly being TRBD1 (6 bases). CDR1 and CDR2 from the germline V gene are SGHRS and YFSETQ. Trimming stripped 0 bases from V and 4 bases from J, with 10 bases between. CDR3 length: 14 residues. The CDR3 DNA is TGCGCCAGCAGCTTGGGACAGGAGACCTATGGCTACACCTTC. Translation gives CASSLGQETYGYTF.

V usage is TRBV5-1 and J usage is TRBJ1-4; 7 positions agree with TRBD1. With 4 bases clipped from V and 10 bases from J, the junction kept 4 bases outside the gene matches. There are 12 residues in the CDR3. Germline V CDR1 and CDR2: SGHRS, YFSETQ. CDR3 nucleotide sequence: TGCGCCAGCAGCGACAGGGAGGGAAAACTGTTTTTT. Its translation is CASSDREGKLFF.

CDR3 nucleotides: TGTGCCACTACCACAGGGGTTGATTCACCCCTCCACTTT. Translated: CATTTGVDSPLHF. The V gene is TRBV15, the J gene TRBJ1-6; TRBD1 matches at 7 bases. The J segment lost 8 bases and the V segment lost 9 bases, leaving 7 bases of the junction unmatched. The CDR3 is 13 residues long. The germline gives CDR1 LNHNV, CDR2 YYDKDF (reference sequence).

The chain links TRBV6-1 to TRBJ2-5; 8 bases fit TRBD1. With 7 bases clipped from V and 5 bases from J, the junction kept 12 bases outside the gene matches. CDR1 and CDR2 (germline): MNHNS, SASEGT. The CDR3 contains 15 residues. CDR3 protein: CASTRRQGHAETQYF. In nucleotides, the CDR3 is TGTGCCAGCACACGACGACAGGGGCACGCGGAGACCCAGTACTTC.

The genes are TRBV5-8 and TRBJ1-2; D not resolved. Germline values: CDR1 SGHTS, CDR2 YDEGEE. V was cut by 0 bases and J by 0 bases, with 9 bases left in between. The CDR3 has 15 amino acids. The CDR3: CASSLGGIANYGYTF. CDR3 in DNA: TGTGCCAGCAGCTTGGGCGGGATAGCTAACTATGGCTACACCTTC. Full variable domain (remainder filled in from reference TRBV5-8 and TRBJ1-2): EAGVTQSPTHLIKTRGQQATLRCSPISGHTSVYWYQQALGLGLQFLLWYDEGEERNRGNFPPRFSGRQFPNYSSELNVNALELEDSALYLCASSLGGIANYGYTFGSGTRLTVV.

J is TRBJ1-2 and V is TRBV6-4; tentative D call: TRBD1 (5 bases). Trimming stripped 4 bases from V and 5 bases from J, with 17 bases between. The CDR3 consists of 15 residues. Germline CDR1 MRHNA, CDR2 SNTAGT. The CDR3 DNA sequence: TGTGCCAGCAGTGCCCATCCCAGACAGAGATATGGCTACACCTTC. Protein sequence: CASSAHPRQRYGYTF.

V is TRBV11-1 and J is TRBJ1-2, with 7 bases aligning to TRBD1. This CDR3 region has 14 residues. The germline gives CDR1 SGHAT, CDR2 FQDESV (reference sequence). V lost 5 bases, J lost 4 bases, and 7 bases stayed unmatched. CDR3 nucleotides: TGTGCCAGCAGCCTCGCCGGGACAGCCTATGGCTACACCTTC. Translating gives CASSLAGTAYGYTF.

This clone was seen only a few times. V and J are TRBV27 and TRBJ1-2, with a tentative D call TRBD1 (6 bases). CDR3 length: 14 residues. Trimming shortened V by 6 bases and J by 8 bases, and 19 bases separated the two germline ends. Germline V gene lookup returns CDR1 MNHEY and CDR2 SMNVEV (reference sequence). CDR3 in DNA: TGTGCCAGCAGCCCCAACAGGGTTCTGGGAGGCTACACCTTC. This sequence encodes CASSPNRVLGGYTF.

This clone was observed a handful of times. The CDR3 loop is CASSQAHVGSSYNEQFF. CDR3 nucleotide sequence: TGCGCCAGCAGCCAAGCCCATGTTGGGAGCTCCTACAATGAGCAGTTCTTC. The chain uses TRBV4-3 and TRBJ2-1, with a weak D call TRBD2 (5 bases). The germline V gene has CDR1 LGHNA and CDR2 YSLEER. V dropped 1 base and J dropped 0 bases, with 13 bases sitting between them. The CDR3 covers 17 residues.

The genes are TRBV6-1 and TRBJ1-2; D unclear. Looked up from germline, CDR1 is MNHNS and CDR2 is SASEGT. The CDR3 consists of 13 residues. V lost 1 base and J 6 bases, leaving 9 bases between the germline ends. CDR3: CASSEGNTNGYTF. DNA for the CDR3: TGTGCCAGCAGTGAAGGAAACACTAATGGCTACACCTTC.

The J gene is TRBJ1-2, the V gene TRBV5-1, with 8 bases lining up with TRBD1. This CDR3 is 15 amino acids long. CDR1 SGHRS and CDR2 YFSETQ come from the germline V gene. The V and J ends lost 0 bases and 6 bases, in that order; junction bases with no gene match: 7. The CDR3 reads CASSLAGRGLDGYTF. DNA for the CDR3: TGCGCCAGCAGCTTGGCCGGCAGGGGGCTTGATGGCTACACCTTC.

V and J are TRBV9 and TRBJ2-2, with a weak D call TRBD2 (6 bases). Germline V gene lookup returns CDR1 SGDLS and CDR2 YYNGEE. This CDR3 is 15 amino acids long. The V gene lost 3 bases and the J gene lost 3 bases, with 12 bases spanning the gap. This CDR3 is CASSASGSHTGELFF. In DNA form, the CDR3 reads TGTGCCAGCAGCGCCTCCGGGAGCCACACCGGGGAGCTGTTTTTT.

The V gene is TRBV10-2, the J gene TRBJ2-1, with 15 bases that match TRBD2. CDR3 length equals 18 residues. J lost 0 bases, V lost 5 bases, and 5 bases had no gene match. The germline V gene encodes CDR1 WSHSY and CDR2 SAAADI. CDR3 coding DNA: TGCGCCAGCAGTCCCGGACTAGCGGGGGGGCCCTCCTACAATGAGCAGTTCTTC. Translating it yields CASSPGLAGGPSYNEQFF.

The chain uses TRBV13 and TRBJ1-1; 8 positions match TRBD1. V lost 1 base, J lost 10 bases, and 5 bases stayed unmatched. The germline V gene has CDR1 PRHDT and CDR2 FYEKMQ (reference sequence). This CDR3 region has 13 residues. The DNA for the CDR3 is TGTGCCAGCAGCTTAGAAGGACAGGGCGTAGCTTTCTTT. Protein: CASSLEGQGVAFF.

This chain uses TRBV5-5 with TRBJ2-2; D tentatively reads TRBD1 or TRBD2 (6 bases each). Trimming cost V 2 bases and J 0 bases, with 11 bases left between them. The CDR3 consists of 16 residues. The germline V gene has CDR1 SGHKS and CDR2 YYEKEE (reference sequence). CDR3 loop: CASSLNGGANTGELFF. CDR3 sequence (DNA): TGTGCCAGCAGCTTAAACGGGGGCGCGAACACCGGGGAGCTGTTTTTT.

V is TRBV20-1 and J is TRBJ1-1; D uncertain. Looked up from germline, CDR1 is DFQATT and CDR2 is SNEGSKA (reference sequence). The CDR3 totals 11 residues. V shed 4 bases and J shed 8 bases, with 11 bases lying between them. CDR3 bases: TGCAGTGCTACGGCGGCGGAGGAAGCTTTCTTT. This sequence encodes CSATAAEEAFF.

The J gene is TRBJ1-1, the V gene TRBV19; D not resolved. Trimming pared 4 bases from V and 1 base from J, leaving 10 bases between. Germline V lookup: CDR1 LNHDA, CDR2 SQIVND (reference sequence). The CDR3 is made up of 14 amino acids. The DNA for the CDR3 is TGTGCCAGTAGTACGCATCGACCGAACACTGAAGCTTTCTTT. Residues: CASSTHRPNTEAFF. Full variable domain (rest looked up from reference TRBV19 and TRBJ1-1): DGGITQSPKYLFRKEGQNVTLSCEQNLNHDAMYWYRQDPGQGLRLIYYSQIVNDFQKGDIAEGYSVSREKKESFPLTVTSAQKNPTAFYLCASSTHRPNTEAFFGQGTRLTVV.

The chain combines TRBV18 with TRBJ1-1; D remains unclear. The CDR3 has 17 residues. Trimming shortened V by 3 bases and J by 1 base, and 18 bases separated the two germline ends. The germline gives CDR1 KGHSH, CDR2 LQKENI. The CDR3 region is CASSPLLANLQNTEAFF. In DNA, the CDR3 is TGTGCCAGCTCACCTTTATTGGCCAACTTACAGAACACTGAAGCTTTCTTT.

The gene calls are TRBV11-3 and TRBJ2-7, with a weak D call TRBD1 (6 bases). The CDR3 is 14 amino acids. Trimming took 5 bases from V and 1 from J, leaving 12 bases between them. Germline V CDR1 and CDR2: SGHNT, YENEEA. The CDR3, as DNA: TGTGCCAGCAGCCCCGACAGGATGTCCTACGAGCAGTACTTC. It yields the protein CASSPDRMSYEQYF.

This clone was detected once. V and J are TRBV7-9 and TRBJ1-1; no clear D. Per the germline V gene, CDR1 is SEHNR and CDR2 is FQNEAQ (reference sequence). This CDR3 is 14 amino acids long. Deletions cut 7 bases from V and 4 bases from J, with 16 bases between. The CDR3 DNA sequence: TGTGCCAGCACCTTCTTCCGGGAGGCCACTGAAGCTTTCTTT. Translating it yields CASTFFREATEAFF.

The CDR3 nucleotides read TGTGCCACCAGCAGAGAGAGGTTTTCTCACGAGCAGTACTTC. Residues: CATSRERFSHEQYF. The chain couples TRBV15 to TRBJ2-7; D gene uncertain. Germline assignment: CDR1 LNHNV and CDR2 YYDKDF (reference sequence). The CDR3 runs to 14 residues. V was clipped by 0 bases and J by 5 bases, with 11 bases between them.

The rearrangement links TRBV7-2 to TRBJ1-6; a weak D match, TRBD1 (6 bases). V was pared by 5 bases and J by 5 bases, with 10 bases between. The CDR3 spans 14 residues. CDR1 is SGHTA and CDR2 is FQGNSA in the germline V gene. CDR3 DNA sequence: TGTGCCAGCAGCATAAACAGGGATAATTCACCCCTCCACTTT. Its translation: CASSINRDNSPLHF.

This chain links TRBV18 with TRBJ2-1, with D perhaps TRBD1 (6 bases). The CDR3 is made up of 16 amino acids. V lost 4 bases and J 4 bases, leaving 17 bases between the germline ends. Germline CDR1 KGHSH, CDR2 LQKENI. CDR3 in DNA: TGTGCCAGCTCACGAACCCGGGACACTTCATACAATGAGCAGTTCTTC. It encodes CASSRTRDTSYNEQFF.

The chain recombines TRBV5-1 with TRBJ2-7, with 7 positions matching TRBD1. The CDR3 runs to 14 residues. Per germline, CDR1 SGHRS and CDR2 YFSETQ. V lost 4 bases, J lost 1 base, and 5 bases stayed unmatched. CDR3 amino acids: CASSTLDRSYEQYF. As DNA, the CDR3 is TGCGCCAGCAGCACCCTGGACAGGTCCTACGAGCAGTACTTC.

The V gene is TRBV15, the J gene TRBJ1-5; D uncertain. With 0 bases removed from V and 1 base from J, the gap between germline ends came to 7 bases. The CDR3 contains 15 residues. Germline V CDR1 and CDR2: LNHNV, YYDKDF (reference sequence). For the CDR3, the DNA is TGTGCCACCAGCAGAGAAGGCGGGAGCAATCAGCCCCAGCATTTT. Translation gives CATSREGGSNQPQHF.

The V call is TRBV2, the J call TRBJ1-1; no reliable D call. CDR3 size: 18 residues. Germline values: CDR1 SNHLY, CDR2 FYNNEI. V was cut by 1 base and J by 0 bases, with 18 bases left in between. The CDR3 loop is CASSEGGPGGSMNTEAFF. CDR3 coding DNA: TGTGCCAGCAGTGAAGGGGGTCCGGGTGGCAGCATGAACACTGAAGCTTTCTTT.